This T cell receptor (beta chain) was recovered during a study of T cells expressing NK-cell markers. CDR1 and CDR2 from the germline V gene are MNHEY and SVGAGI. There are 12 residues in the CDR3. For each CDR3 protein, TCRdb gives one entry from its re-call of the 5' RACE reads, without DNA. The table gives fewer than 550,000 distinct CDR3 sequences; the top ten clones make up over 1.3% of it. The TCR was taken from a woman aged 50 to 60 in good health. The source material was blood T cells: a sorted CD56 or NKG2C T cell subset, CD4+ or CD8+ T cells, or bulk PBMC T cells (not recorded which). The chain has TRBV6-5 and TRBJ2-1; TCRdb reports TRBD2, a call that lacks DNA to check it against. The chain's CDR3 is CASSRTALEQFF.